This entry lists 17 T cell receptor beta chains sequenced from one sample in a study of blood T cell repertoires in COVID-19. Repertoires were generated with immunoSEQ multiplex PCR, while TCRdb's copy carries only in-frame clones and drops some. This sample yields 210,000 or so clones, of which almost 90% are seen a single time; around 2.9% belongs to the top ten. The sample comprised peripheral blood. Receptors originate from a woman in her sixties or seventies with acute or convalescent COVID-19.

The rearrangement links TRBV2 to TRBJ1-2, with TRBD1 matching 8 bases. CDR3 length: 12 amino acids. V lost 6 bases and J lost 7; bases outside the gene matches: 4. CDR1 is SNHLY and CDR2 is FYNNEI in the germline V gene. The CDR3 region is CASSRTGFGYTF. The CDR3, as DNA: TGTGCCAGCAGCAGGACAGGGTTTGGCTACACCTTC. The full variable domain, rest sourced from reference TRBV2 and TRBJ1-2, is EPEVTQTPSHQVTQMGQEVILRCVPISNHLYFYWYRQILGQKVEFLVSFYNNEISEKSEIFDDQFSVERPDGSNFTLKIRSTKLEDSAMYFCASSRTGFGYTFGSGTRLTVV.

CDR3 amino acids: CAISGADGYTF. In nucleotides, the CDR3 is TGTGCCATCTCAGGGGCCGATGGCTACACCTTC. The chain uses TRBV6-5 and TRBJ1-2; D may be TRBD1 (6 bases). CDR1 and CDR2 from the germline V gene are MNHEY and SVGAGI. V lost 10 bases and J 6 bases, leaving 12 bases between the germline ends. The CDR3 is made up of 11 amino acids.

The V and J genes are TRBV6-2 or TRBV6-3 and TRBJ1-5, with 10 bases lining up with TRBD1. This CDR3 is 16 amino acids long. J gave up 7 bases and V 1 base, and 7 bases lay outside the gene matches. Per germline, CDR1 MNHEY and CDR2 SVGEGT. The CDR3 DNA follows: TGTGCCAGCAGTTACTGGACGACAGGGGGCGGGCAGCCCCAGCATTTT. Its protein is CASSYWTTGGGQPQHF.

The gene calls are TRBV16 and TRBJ1-4, with 10 bases that match TRBD1. The CDR3 runs to 16 residues. V lost 4 bases to trimming and J lost 8 bases; unmatched junction nucleotides: 10. Germline lookup yields CDR1 KGHSY and CDR2 FQNENV. In DNA form, the CDR3 reads TGTGCCAGCAGCCGCTCAGGAGGGACAGGGGACGAAAAACTGTTTTTT. The encoded protein is CASSRSGGTGDEKLFF.

This clone has a single count. The chain links TRBV24-1 to TRBJ2-7, with D perhaps TRBD1 (6 bases). Germline CDR1 reads KGHDR; CDR2 reads SFDVKD. Deletions cut 7 bases from V and 2 bases from J, with 11 bases between. The CDR3 runs to 13 residues. CDR3 DNA: TGTGCCACCAGCCCTGACAGGCCCTACGAGCAGTACTTC. Translation: CATSPDRPYEQYF.

The J gene is TRBJ1-6, the V gene TRBV7-2; unclear D gene. Germline lookup yields CDR1 SGHTA and CDR2 FQGNSA. V lost 4 bases and J lost 10, with 14 bases in between. The CDR3 runs to 14 residues. CDR3 coding DNA: TGTGCCAGCAGCTCGGGAGAGGGTTCCTCACCCCTCCACTTT. The encoded protein is CASSSGEGSSPLHF.

The V call is TRBV5-8, the J call TRBJ2-7, with 13 bases matching TRBD2. The CDR3 extends over 15 amino acids. V was pared by 0 bases and J by 5 bases, with 2 bases of the junction left unmatched. The germline CDR1 and CDR2 sequences are SGHTS and YDEGEE. Written as DNA, the CDR3 is TGTGCCAGCAGCTTGGGGACTAGCGGGAGTAACGAGCAGTACTTC. It yields the protein CASSLGTSGSNEQYF.

This sequence joins TRBV3-1 (or the pseudogene TRBV3-2) and TRBJ1-5; D is unclear. Germline CDR1 reads LGHDT; CDR2 reads YNNKEL (reference sequence). The CDR3 is made up of 12 amino acids. V was pared by 1 base and J by 11 bases, with 9 bases between. The CDR3: CASSQASGTQHF. In nucleotides, the CDR3 is TGTGCCAGCAGCCAAGCCAGCGGGACCCAGCATTTT.

The chain joins TRBV25-1 to TRBJ2-5; 8 nucleotides line up with TRBD1. The CDR3 is made up of 17 amino acids. After removal of 2 bases from V and 4 bases from J, the junction contained 12 bases not matched to a gene. The germline CDR1 and CDR2 sequences are MGHDK and SYGVNS. The CDR3: CASSEAPGQGQGETQYF. As DNA, the CDR3 is TGTGCCAGCAGTGAAGCCCCCGGACAGGGCCAAGGAGAGACCCAGTACTTC.

V is TRBV11-3 and J is TRBJ2-5; 10 nucleotides line up with TRBD2. There are 14 residues in the CDR3. V shed 5 bases, J shed 1 base, and the junction held 1 base outside the gene matches. CDR1 is SGHNT and CDR2 is YENEEA in the germline V gene. The CDR3 sequence is CASSRTSGQETQYF. The CDR3 bases are TGTGCCAGCAGCCGGACTAGCGGCCAAGAGACCCAGTACTTC.

J is TRBJ2-7 and V is TRBV5-1; weak D call: TRBD1 (5 bases). The CDR3 contains 13 residues. V was cut by 0 bases and J by 4 bases, with 8 bases left in between. Germline CDR1 and CDR2: SGHRS and YFSETQ. The CDR3 DNA sequence: TGCGCCAGCAGCTTGGGCAGGGCATACGAGCAGTACTTC. The encoded protein is CASSLGRAYEQYF.

The chain employs TRBV5-8 and TRBJ2-5, with 11 nucleotides matching TRBD2. CDR3 size: 16 residues. The ends lost 1 base at V and 2 bases at J; junction bases unmatched: 4. In germline, CDR1 is SGHTS, CDR2 YDEGEE. CDR3 sequence reads: CASSLSSGRIQETQYF. The CDR3 DNA is TGTGCCAGCAGCTTGTCTAGCGGGAGGATACAAGAGACCCAGTACTTC.

The chain joins TRBV10-3 to TRBJ2-7; TRBD1 matches 9 bases. Germline assignment: CDR1 ENHRY and CDR2 SYGVKD. This CDR3 has 14 amino acids. The junction had 9 bases not matched to a gene; V was cut back by 7 bases and J by 5 bases. This chain's CDR3 is CAIKGQGFFHEQYF. CDR3 in DNA: TGTGCCATCAAAGGACAGGGGTTCTTCCACGAGCAGTACTTC.

About this clone itself: Other DNA sequences within the sample encode an identical CDR3. The CDR3 nucleotides are TGCGCCAGCAGCTCGGGACAGGGAAACACCATATATTTT. Amino acid sequence: CASSSGQGNTIYF. This chain connects TRBV5-1 to TRBJ1-3; 7 bases line up with TRBD1. The CDR3 extends over 13 amino acids. Trimming removed 3 bases from V and 4 bases from J; junction bases left unmatched: 1. CDR1 is SGHRS, CDR2 YFSETQ, per germline.

This clone was seen only a few times. The V call is TRBV7-8, the J call TRBJ2-7; TRBD2 matches 9 bases. Germline CDR1 SGHVS, CDR2 FQNEAQ. The CDR3 spans 16 residues. J was trimmed by 5 bases and V by 2 bases; bases with no gene match: 10. This chain's CDR3 is CASSLLLQRGVNEQYF. In nucleotides, the CDR3 is TGTGCCAGCAGCTTATTACTACAGCGGGGGGTAAACGAGCAGTACTTC.

V gene TRBV5-1 combines with J gene TRBJ2-1; 8 bases match TRBD1. CDR3 size: 14 residues. Germline CDR1 and CDR2: SGHRS and YFSETQ. The ends lost 3 bases at V and 4 bases at J; junction bases unmatched: 3. The DNA of the CDR3 is TGCGCCAGCAGCTGGGACAGGAGATACAATGAGCAGTTCTTC. As protein: CASSWDRRYNEQFF.

The gene calls are TRBV7-2 and TRBJ2-5, with unresolved D. The CDR3 runs to 12 residues. The V gene's germline CDR1 is SGHTA and CDR2 FQGNSA. V was trimmed by 2 bases and J by 5 bases, leaving 6 bases between them. The CDR3 DNA sequence: TGTGCCAGCAGCTTATTCGGGGAGACCCAGTACTTC. This gives the protein CASSLFGETQYF.